This T cell receptor beta chain was found in a study of blood T cell repertoires in COVID-19. The overall study: The United States, Italy and Spain were the sources of the acute and convalescent COVID-19 samples. The cDNA or gDNA used as material had been derived from T cells, B-cell-depleted T cells, or PBMCs.

Per the germline V gene, CDR1 is GTSNPN and CDR2 is SVGIG (reference sequence). Trimming took 1 base from V and 6 from J, leaving 7 bases between them. The CDR3 length is 12 residues. The repertoire was sequenced with immunoSEQ multiplex PCR; TCRdb's copy has only in-frame clones and lacks some. This sample has about 240,000 clones, with roughly 90% found just once. The sample taken for sequencing was peripheral blood. The V call is TRBV30, the J call TRBJ2-1; TRBD1 is a possible D gene (5 bases). The receptor was derived from a man in his 60s with acute or convalescent COVID-19. CDR3 sequence: CAWSGQGNEQFF. The CDR3 DNA reads as TGTGCCTGGAGTGGGCAGGGCAATGAGCAGTTCTTC. Drawing the rest from reference TRBV30 and TRBJ2-1, the complete variable domain is SQTIHQWPATLVQPVGSPLSLECTVEGTSNPNLYWYRQAAGRGLQLLFYSVGIGQISSEVPQNLSASRPQDRQFILSSKKLLLSDSGFYLCAWSGQGNEQFFGPGTRLTVL.